This T cell receptor (beta chain) was obtained from a study of blood T cells in healthy people across ages. Study in general: Per two T cells, template switching captured roughly one barcoded beta molecule.

The CDR3 totals 15 residues. The germline V gene encodes CDR1 SQVTM and CDR2 ANQGSEA. The J segment lost 4 bases and the V segment lost 4 bases, leaving 6 bases of the junction unmatched. The donors, aged 6 to 90, were healthy Caucasians from Russia. Each donor gave 9 to 10 milliliters of peripheral blood. The authors ran a second PCR of 7 to 11 cycles using a sample-barcoded 5' primer and a J-beta primer mix. TCRdb reprocessed the 5' RACE reads with MiXCR, giving one entry per CDR3 protein. The table lists over 1,500,000 distinct CDR3 sequences, about 50% of them singletons. In its sample, this clonotype was seen once.

The clonotype comes from a woman aged 40 to 50 in good health. The chain joins TRBV29-1 to TRBJ2-3, with 12 bases that match TRBD2. Specimen: blood. The CDR3 loop is CSVAGLAGKADTQYF. In DNA, the CDR3 is TGCAGCGTTGCCGGACTAGCGGGGAAAGCAGATACGCAGTATTTT.